The 17 T cell receptor beta chains below come from one sample, sequenced in a study of cytomegalovirus exposure and HLA in healthy donors. PCR used 60 Vbeta primers and 13 Jbeta primers. Generated by immunoSEQ multiplex PCR, the TCRdb table keeps only in-frame clones and is missing some. The table lists approximately 150,000 clones, roughly 80% of them singletons. Specimen: PBMCs. These receptors were taken from a woman between 18 and 30 years old in good health and CMV-seropositive.

CDR3 DNA: TGTGCCAGCAGACGACAGGGATTTAGCACAGATACGCAGTATTTT. This translates into CASRRQGFSTDTQYF. This chain uses TRBV7-3 with TRBJ2-3, with 7 bases that match TRBD1. Germline CDR1 is SGHTA and CDR2 is FQGTGA. Unmatched junction bases numbered 6, after V lost 6 bases and J lost 0 bases. This CDR3 has 15 amino acids.

This chain uses TRBV18 with TRBJ2-3, with 11 bases identical to TRBD2. Trimming cost V 2 bases and J 11 bases; bases outside gene matches: 15. CDR3 length: 17 amino acids. CDR1 and CDR2 from the germline V gene are KGHSH and LQKENI. The CDR3 reads CASSPRNSGGAPWGQYF. CDR3 nucleotides: TGTGCCAGCTCACCAAGGAATAGCGGGGGGGCCCCTTGGGGGCAGTATTTT.

The gene calls are TRBV6-5 and TRBJ1-6; perhaps TRBD1 as D (5 bases). The CDR3 extends over 14 amino acids. Germline V gene data show CDR1 as MNHEY and CDR2 as SVGAGI. Trimming removed 2 bases from V and 7 bases from J, with 9 bases in between. The CDR3 nucleotides read TGTGCCAGCAGTTACCGACAGCTAAATTCACCCCTCCACTTT. This codes for CASSYRQLNSPLHF.

The chain carries TRBV29-1 and TRBJ1-2; 8 nucleotides line up with TRBD1. V trimming: 8 bases; J trimming: 3 bases; junction bases outside the gene matches: 8. Germline V lookup: CDR1 SQVTM, CDR2 ANQGSEA. The CDR3 spans 13 residues. CDR3: CSTRQGTDYGYTF. The CDR3, as DNA: TGCAGCACCCGACAGGGGACGGACTATGGCTACACCTTC.

The J gene is TRBJ2-7, the V gene TRBV28; 8 nucleotides align to TRBD1. With V trimmed by 3 bases and J by 4 bases, 5 bases remained unmatched. The CDR3 covers 14 residues. Germline-derived CDR1 and CDR2 are MDHEN and SYDVKM. The DNA of the CDR3 is TGTGCCAGCAGTTTTCAGGGGGCGTTATACGAGCAGTACTTC. The encoded protein is CASSFQGALYEQYF.

Note on this clone: This sample also contains other DNA sequences that code for the same CDR3. J is TRBJ1-6 and V is TRBV7-2; D call uncertain. V gave up 3 bases and J gave up 5 bases, with 2 bases separating them. This CDR3 has 12 amino acids. Germline-derived CDR1 and CDR2 are SGHTA and FQGNSA. In DNA, the CDR3 is TGTGCCAGCAGCTTCAATAATTCACCCCTCCACTTT. As protein: CASSFNNSPLHF. The complete variable domain, with remaining parts taken from reference TRBV7-2 and TRBJ1-6, reads GAGVSQSPSNKVTEKGKDVELRCDPISGHTALYWYRQSLGQGLEFLIYFQGNSAPDKSGLPSDRFSAERTGGSVSTLTIQRTQQEDSAVYLCASSFNNSPLHFGNGTRLTVT.

With respect to this clone: The DNA is left out, because the CDR3 cannot be placed on it with certainty; the CDR3 is given as TCRdb lists it. The chain recombines TRBV30 with TRBJ1-1; TRBD1 is the table's D call, not checked against the DNA. The V gene's germline CDR1 is GTSNPN and CDR2 SVGIG (reference sequence). Both ends counted, the CDR3 spans 14 residues. The CDR3 loop is CAWMTGAGALKLSF.

This clone has more than one count but fewer than ten. The gene calls are TRBV27 and TRBJ2-7; a possible D gene is TRBD1 (6 bases). Germline CDR1 reads MNHEY; CDR2 reads SMNVEV (reference sequence). This CDR3 contains 13 residues. V lost 5 bases and J 6 bases, leaving 14 bases between the germline ends. The CDR3 nucleotides are TGTGCCAGCAGTGCCCGACAGGCAGTCGAGCAGTACTTC. Its protein is CASSARQAVEQYF.

The rearrangement links TRBV18 to TRBJ2-7; 7 nucleotides match TRBD1. J was trimmed by 4 bases and V by 3 bases; bases with no gene match: 6. The CDR3 length is 14 residues. In germline, CDR1 is KGHSH, CDR2 LQKENI. In nucleotides, the CDR3 is TGTGCCAGCTCACCTGGGACAGAGGCTTACGAGCAGTACTTC. It specifies CASSPGTEAYEQYF.

A few counts support this clone. The chain uses TRBV9 and TRBJ1-6; possible D gene TRBD1, 5 bases. In germline, CDR1 is SGDLS, CDR2 YYNGEE. CDR3 length: 12 residues. V was pared by 0 bases and J by 12 bases, with 7 bases between. CDR3 sequence: CASSVGGGPLHF. CDR3 coding DNA: TGTGCCAGCAGCGTAGGCGGGGGACCCCTCCACTTT. Drawing the rest from reference TRBV9 and TRBJ1-6, the complete variable domain is DSGVTQTPKHLITATGQRVTLRCSPRSGDLSVYWYQQSLDQGLQFLIQYYNGEERAKGNILERFSAQQFPDLHSELNLSSLELGDSALYFCASSVGGGPLHFGNGTRLTVT.

V is TRBV10-3 and J is TRBJ1-6; no clear D gene. V was pared by 7 bases and J by 9 bases, with 7 bases between. Germline loops: CDR1 ENHRY, CDR2 SYGVKD. The CDR3 has 11 residues. CDR3 sequence reads: CAIMAVSPLHF. The CDR3 DNA follows: TGTGCCATCATGGCAGTTTCACCCCTCCACTTT.

The V and J genes are TRBV9 and TRBJ2-3; 10 positions match TRBD2. CDR1 is SGDLS, CDR2 YYNGEE, per germline. Trimming at V came to 3 bases and at J to 7 bases, leaving 8 bases not matched to a gene. The CDR3 sequence is 15 residues long. CDR3 residues: CASSASGGSLNTQYF. The CDR3 DNA reads as TGTGCCAGCAGCGCTAGCGGGGGTTCATTAAATACGCAGTATTTT.

This sequence joins TRBV2 and TRBJ1-1; 8 bases fit TRBD1. Germline-derived CDR1 and CDR2 are SNHLY and FYNNEI. V lost 6 bases and J lost 1; bases outside the gene matches: 4. CDR3 length equals 14 residues. CDR3 residues: CASRTGTGNTEAFF. As DNA, the CDR3 is TGTGCCAGCAGAACCGGGACAGGGAACACTGAAGCTTTCTTT.

This clone was detected once. Since no conserved phenylalanine or tryptophan closes the CDR3, a read error is the likely cause. The DNA is left out, because the CDR3 cannot be placed on it with certainty; the CDR3 is given as TCRdb lists it. This chain joins TRBV5-6 and TRBJ1-2. The CDR3 totals 16 residues, both ends included. Germline CDR1 and CDR2: SGHDT and YYEEEE. CDR3 loop: CASSSSFSGSLGEVLG.

This chain joins TRBV11-2 and TRBJ2-1, with 12 bases fitting TRBD2. This CDR3 has 16 residues. The junction had 7 bases not matched to a gene; V was cut back by 0 bases and J by 10 bases. Looked up from germline, CDR1 is SGHAT and CDR2 is FQNNGV. The CDR3 sequence is CASSLDLAGGRGEQFF. DNA for the CDR3: TGTGCCAGCAGCTTAGACCTAGCGGGGGGGCGTGGGGAGCAGTTCTTC. Variable domain in full (rest from reference TRBV11-2 and TRBJ2-1): EAGVAQSPRYKIIEKRQSVAFWCNPISGHATLYWYQQILGQGPKLLIQFQNNGVVDDSQLPKDRFSAERLKGVDSTLKIQPAKLEDSAVYLCASSLDLAGGRGEQFFGPGTRLTVL.

This clone was observed a single time. V usage is TRBV15 and J usage is TRBJ2-2; D unresolved. The germline V gene encodes CDR1 LNHNV and CDR2 YYDKDF (reference sequence). V was trimmed by 3 bases and J by 5 bases, leaving 16 bases between them. This CDR3 contains 16 residues. The CDR3 here is CATSRNYEVSTGELFF. The CDR3, as DNA: TGTGCCACCAGCAGGAACTATGAGGTTTCGACCGGGGAGCTGTTTTTT.

This chain joins TRBV19 and TRBJ1-5; D remains ambiguous. Germline loops: CDR1 LNHDA, CDR2 SQIVND (reference sequence). The CDR3 loop spans 15 amino acids. V lost 1 base and J lost 2, with 9 bases in between. CDR3 in amino acids: CASSIAGIGNQPQHF. The CDR3, as DNA: TGTGCCAGTAGTATAGCCGGGATCGGCAATCAGCCCCAGCATTTT.